This T cell receptor (beta chain) was recovered during a study of post-analysis software for immune sequencing data. Overall study context: Several disease courses (relapsing-remitting, secondary progressive and progressive-relapsing) of multiple sclerosis were included. General observations from the study: With TRBV5-6, TRBV5-1 and TRBV20-1 included, about 5 TRBV segments were more frequent in patients than in controls. Patients with multiple sclerosis recorded significantly lower normalized Chao1 diversity than controls, the study found.

Carried by the TCR beta cDNA libraries were unique molecular identifiers. Approximately 500,000 cDNA molecules were recovered from an input of roughly 0.85 to 10 million T cells. Each CDR3 protein gets one entry after TCRdb re-called the PCR reads with MiXCR. The sample shows roughly 430,000 distinct CDR3 sequences, approximately 38% of them seen only once. CDR3 size: 15 residues. Germline assignment: CDR1 SGHRS and CDR2 YFSETQ. Trimming at V came to 2 bases and at J to 8 bases, leaving 10 bases not matched to a gene. A word on this clonotype: Its antigen is unknown.

The receptor comes from a girl aged 2-10 years with multiple sclerosis. The genes are TRBV5-1 and TRBJ2-1, with 7 bases aligning to TRBD1. The sequenced material came from blood. CDR3 sequence reads: CASSLGGFIRDEQFF. The CDR3, as DNA: TGCGCCAGCAGCTTAGGGGGCTTTATTAGGGATGAGCAGTTCTTC. The complete variable domain, with remaining parts taken from reference TRBV5-1 and TRBJ2-1, reads KAGVTQTPRYLIKTRGQQVTLSCSPISGHRSVSWYQQTPGQGLQFLFEYFSETQRNKGNFPGRFSGRQFSNSRSEMNVSTLELGDSALYLCASSLGGFIRDEQFFGPGTRLTVL.